The TCR beta chain under discussion was sequenced for a study of CD8 T cells in Susac syndrome. Through negative isolation, CD4+ and CD8+ T cells were obtained, while TEMRA cells were enriched using FACS. cDNA came from around 0.5 to 1 ug RNA primed by random hexamers. TCRdb reprocessed the immunoSEQ multiplex PCR reads with MiXCR, giving one entry per CDR3 protein. The sample yields approximately 190,000 distinct CDR3 sequences, around 95% seen once. The sequencing sample was made of CD8+ T cells from PBMCs. The clonotype was recovered from a human donor with Susac syndrome.

The CDR3 reads CASSVDGSSLWEQYF. The CDR3 DNA reads as TGTGCCAGCAGCGTAGACGGGAGTTCCCTTTGGGAGCAGTACTTC. The chain combines TRBV9 with TRBJ2-7; possibly TRBD2 for D (6 bases). This CDR3 is 15 amino acids long. Germline V gene data show CDR1 as SGDLS and CDR2 as YYNGEE. Trimming removed 0 bases at V and 7 bases at J, with 17 bases between.